Sequencing of this T cell receptor beta chain was carried out in a study of CD8+ T cells in alopecia areata. Study context: Patients received oral tofacitinib, 5 to 10 mg twice daily, for moderate-to-severe alopecia areata.

Whole-study results and caveats: Among the cells sequenced in scalp samples are also the resident alphabeta T cells of normal skin.

For this clone: Antigen: not known.

Lesional scalp punch biopsies and peripheral blood were collected from alopecia areata patients. RNA extraction and reverse transcription yielded cDNA as sequencing template. Clones were read by immunoSEQ multiplex PCR, and TCRdb kept only the in-frame ones, dropping some. Here the sample spans approximately 180,000 clones, around 64% being singletons. CDR1 and CDR2 from the germline V gene are SNHLY and FYNNEI. Trimming removed 6 bases from V and 6 bases from J, with 18 bases in between. CDR3 length: 16 residues. The sequence was obtained from a human donor with alopecia areata. This chain connects TRBV2 to TRBJ1-6; perhaps TRBD1 as D (6 bases). This specimen was CD8+ T cells sorted from blood, taken at week 0. The CDR3 region has the DNA TGTGCCAGCAGCTTCCCTGGACAGAAACCTAATTCACCCCTCCACTTT. Translation: CASSFPGQKPNSPLHF.